Shown below are 25 T cell receptor beta chains from a single sample sequenced in a study of PD-1 blockade in classical Hodgkin lymphoma (TCRdb year 2020). What this sample's time point label stands for: cycle 4 day 1 (C4D1), after 6 weeks of nivolumab. All trial patients had relapsed after autologous stem cell transplantation, with cohorts A, B and C differing in prior brentuximab vedotin exposure. Library prep was done by the immunoSEQ multiplex PCR assay. This is the immuneACCESS table as TCRdb keeps it, with only in-frame sequences that have V and J called. A part of the clones is gone; compared with another copy, unresolved V genes explain less than half, and the rest is unexplained. For this sample there are over 50,000 clones; 70% to 90% appear just once. The top ten clonotypes cover roughly 8.7% of the sample. Material: peripheral blood mononuclear cells (PBMCs), obtained before the fourth cycle of nivolumab. These receptors were taken from a human donor with classical Hodgkin lymphoma.

The CDR3 DNA reads TGCAGCGTTGAGGGTAGAACCGTTACCGGGGAGCTGTTTTTT. Translating it yields CSVEGRTVTGELFF. The rearrangement links TRBV29-1 to TRBJ2-2; no reliable D call. CDR1 and CDR2 from the germline V gene are SQVTM and ANQGSEA. The V gene lost 3 bases and the J gene lost 5 bases, with 13 bases spanning the gap. The CDR3 has 14 residues.

The V and J genes are TRBV7-2 and TRBJ2-2; unclear D gene. Germline CDR1 is SGHTA and CDR2 is FQGNSA. The CDR3 runs 16 residues. The germline V and J ends were trimmed by 4 bases and 0 bases, with 12 bases remaining between them. The CDR3, as DNA: TGTGCCAGCAGCTCAGTGGGCACTACGAACACCGGGGAGCTGTTTTTT. This translates into CASSSVGTTNTGELFF.

This chain joins TRBV2 and TRBJ1-6; D is possibly TRBD1 (6 bases). Trimming took 3 bases from V and 6 from J, leaving 15 bases between them. Germline V gene data show CDR1 as SNHLY and CDR2 as FYNNEI. The CDR3 loop spans 16 amino acids. The CDR3 sequence is CASSEWARGGNSPLHF. CDR3 DNA: TGTGCCAGCAGTGAGTGGGCCAGGGGAGGTAATTCACCCCTCCACTTT.

V usage is TRBV6-1 and J usage is TRBJ1-6; D is undetermined. Germline CDR1 MNHNS, CDR2 SASEGT. This CDR3 has 15 residues. Deletions cut 7 bases from V and 4 bases from J, with 14 bases between. The CDR3 DNA is TGTGCCAGCATCCCGGATCTTCGGTATAATTCACCCCTCCACTTT. Amino acid sequence: CASIPDLRYNSPLHF.

V gene TRBV5-1 combines with J gene TRBJ2-7; 9 bases agree with TRBD1. Germline V gene sequence: CDR1 SGHRS, CDR2 YFSETQ. V dropped 2 bases and J dropped 3; count of bases not matched to a gene: 6. The CDR3 contains 15 residues. As DNA, the CDR3 is TGCGCCAGCAGCTTAGTGCCGGGACAGGGCTACGAGCAGTACTTC. Translated, it gives CASSLVPGQGYEQYF. The full variable domain, in which reference TRBV5-1 and TRBJ2-7 provide the parts outside the CDR3, is KAGVTQTPRYLIKTRGQQVTLSCSPISGHRSVSWYQQTPGQGLQFLFEYFSETQRNKGNFPGRFSGRQFSNSRSEMNVSTLELGDSALYLCASSLVPGQGYEQYFGPGTRLTVT.

This clone was counted a single time. V gene TRBV5-1 combines with J gene TRBJ2-2; weak D call: TRBD2 (5 bases). V shed 9 bases and J shed 1 base, with 10 bases lying between them. This CDR3 has 13 amino acids. Germline CDR1 is SGHRS and CDR2 is YFSETQ. In DNA, the CDR3 is TGCGCCACTACCGAGGGGAACACCGGGGAGCTGTTTTTT. This codes for CATTEGNTGELFF. The whole variable domain, remainder taken from reference TRBV5-1 and TRBJ2-2, is KAGVTQTPRYLIKTRGQQVTLSCSPISGHRSVSWYQQTPGQGLQFLFEYFSETQRNKGNFPGRFSGRQFSNSRSEMNVSTLELGDSALYLCATTEGNTGELFFGEGSRLTVL.

This clone was counted between two and nine times. The chain carries TRBV9 and TRBJ2-2, with D unresolved. Trimming removed 0 bases at V and 2 bases at J, with 5 bases between. Germline CDR1 is SGDLS and CDR2 is YYNGEE. The CDR3 covers 14 residues. The CDR3 DNA reads TGTGCCAGCAGCGTAGTAGTAAACACCGGGGAGCTGTTTTTT. Protein product: CASSVVVNTGELFF.

V and J are TRBV5-1 and TRBJ2-3; tentative D call: TRBD1 (6 bases). The germline gives CDR1 SGHRS, CDR2 YFSETQ. V lost 4 bases and J 0 bases, leaving 12 bases between the germline ends. The CDR3 sequence is 15 residues long. CDR3 loop: CASSPRTASTDTQYF. CDR3 nucleotides: TGCGCCAGCAGCCCTAGGACAGCTAGCACAGATACGCAGTATTTT.

The chain has TRBV5-1 and TRBJ2-3, with D perhaps TRBD2 (6 bases). The CDR3 is made up of 14 amino acids. Trimming shortened V by 2 bases and J by 2 bases, and 9 bases separated the two germline ends. Germline CDR1 is SGHRS and CDR2 is YFSETQ. Here the CDR3 reads CASSFGRSTDTQYF. CDR3 sequence (DNA): TGCGCCAGCAGCTTCGGGAGATCCACAGATACGCAGTATTTT. Using reference TRBV5-1 and TRBJ2-3 for the parts outside the CDR3, the full variable domain is KAGVTQTPRYLIKTRGQQVTLSCSPISGHRSVSWYQQTPGQGLQFLFEYFSETQRNKGNFPGRFSGRQFSNSRSEMNVSTLELGDSALYLCASSFGRSTDTQYFGPGTRLTVL.

As concerns this clone: The junction does not match germline at one end; this may be a read error. V usage is TRBV19 and J usage is TRBJ2-1, with D perhaps matching TRBD1 (6 bases). CDR3 length: 13 residues. The germline V gene has CDR1 LNHDA and CDR2 SQIVND (reference sequence). The CDR3 is CASSVDRYNEQFF. CDR3 in DNA: TGTGCCAGTAGTGTAGACAGGTACAATGAGCAGTTCTTC.

A single count supports this clone. V is TRBV6-6 and J is TRBJ2-7, with D maybe TRBD1 (6 bases). Trimming took off 6 bases at V and 2 bases at J, with 11 bases between the two ends. Germline lookup yields CDR1 MNHNY and CDR2 SVGAGI (reference sequence). This CDR3 is 13 amino acids long. The CDR3 here is CASRKTGAYEQYF. The CDR3 DNA reads TGTGCCAGCAGAAAGACAGGAGCCTACGAGCAGTACTTC.

This chain joins TRBV2 and TRBJ2-2; no clear D gene. V lost 5 bases, J lost 0 bases, and 4 bases lay in between. CDR3 size: 13 residues. Looked up from germline, CDR1 is SNHLY and CDR2 is FYNNEI. DNA of the CDR3: TGTGCCAGCAGTTCCCCGAACACCGGGGAGCTGTTTTTT. Its translation: CASSSPNTGELFF.

CDR3 nucleotides: TGTGCCAGCAGCCGGGGACCCACACTCACCGGGGAGCTGTTTTTT. Its protein product is CASSRGPTLTGELFF. This sequence joins TRBV14 and TRBJ2-2; D tentatively fits TRBD1 or TRBD2 (5 bases each). The germline gives CDR1 SGHDN, CDR2 FVKESK. The CDR3 is 15 residues long. Trimming pared 4 bases from V and 4 bases from J, leaving 13 bases between.

This chain uses TRBV11-1 with TRBJ2-1; D is possibly TRBD2 (5 bases). Germline values: CDR1 SGHAT, CDR2 FQDESV (reference sequence). V shed 5 bases and J shed 7 bases, with 18 bases lying between them. The CDR3 runs to 15 residues. CDR3 sequence (DNA): TGTGCCAGCAGCCCTAGCCCTCAAGGTTGGAATGAGCAGTTCTTC. Translating gives CASSPSPQGWNEQFF. The variable domain in full, completed from reference TRBV11-1 and TRBJ2-1, reads EAEVAQSPRYKITEKSQAVAFWCDPISGHATLYWYRQILGQGPELLVQFQDESVVDDSQLPKDRFSAERLKGVDSTLKIQPAELGDSAMYLCASSPSPQGWNEQFFGPGTRLTVL.

The chain carries TRBV6-1 and TRBJ1-3, with D unclear. The germline V gene encodes CDR1 MNHNS and CDR2 SASEGT. The CDR3 has 13 residues. The V end was cut by 2 bases, the J end by 4 bases, with 6 bases between. CDR3: CASSESGGNTIYF. The DNA of the CDR3 is TGTGCCAGCAGTGAAAGCGGGGGAAACACCATATATTTT.

The J gene is TRBJ2-2, the V gene TRBV6-5, with D perhaps TRBD2 (5 bases). The CDR3 consists of 14 residues. Germline CDR1 reads MNHEY; CDR2 reads SVGAGI. The germline V and J ends were trimmed by 4 bases and 1 base, with 7 bases remaining between them. The DNA for the CDR3 is TGTGCCAGCAGTTCCCGGGGGAACACCGGGGAGCTGTTTTTT. Protein: CASSSRGNTGELFF.

V usage is TRBV7-2 and J usage is TRBJ1-3; D ambiguous. The germline gives CDR1 SGHTA, CDR2 FQGNSA. The V gene lost 5 bases and the J gene lost 0 bases, with 17 bases spanning the gap. The CDR3 covers 17 residues. CDR3 DNA sequence: TGTGCCAGCAGCCGAAGGGCCCCGGTGCACTCTGGAAACACCATATATTTT. Translation: CASSRRAPVHSGNTIYF.

This sequence joins TRBV5-1 and TRBJ2-2; maybe TRBD2 (6 bases). This CDR3 spans 14 amino acids. The V gene's germline CDR1 is SGHRS and CDR2 YFSETQ. Trimming removed 3 bases from V and 8 bases from J, with 14 bases in between. CDR3 nucleotides: TGCGCCAGCAGCTCCCGAACTGGAGGGGGGGAGCTGTTTTTT. Translated, it gives CASSSRTGGGELFF. The whole variable domain, filled in from reference TRBV5-1 and TRBJ2-2, reads KAGVTQTPRYLIKTRGQQVTLSCSPISGHRSVSWYQQTPGQGLQFLFEYFSETQRNKGNFPGRFSGRQFSNSRSEMNVSTLELGDSALYLCASSSRTGGGELFFGEGSRLTVL.

This chain links TRBV5-1 with TRBJ2-3; D is unresolved. CDR1 and CDR2 from the germline V gene are SGHRS and YFSETQ. The ends were cut back, 3 bases at V and 2 bases at J, with 10 bases in the middle. This CDR3 has 14 residues. CDR3 nucleotides: TGCGCCAGCAGCTCTCAGACACCCACAGATACGCAGTATTTT. It translates to CASSSQTPTDTQYF.

The genes are TRBV7-9 and TRBJ1-4; 7 bases fit TRBD1. Germline CDR1 SEHNR, CDR2 FQNEAQ (reference sequence). J was trimmed by 7 bases and V by 0 bases; bases with no gene match: 8. The CDR3 spans 16 residues. The CDR3 here is CASSLAGTGVVEKLFF. CDR3 DNA: TGTGCCAGCAGCTTAGCGGGAACAGGGGTGGTTGAAAAACTGTTTTTT. Based on the CDR3 plus reference TRBV7-9 and TRBJ1-4, the full variable domain is DTGVSQNPRHKITKRGQNVTFRCDPISEHNRLYWYRQTLGQGPEFLTYFQNEAQLEKSRLLSDRFSAERPKGSFSTLEIQRTEQGDSAMYLCASSLAGTGVVEKLFFGSGTQLSVL.

This chain links TRBV10-2 with TRBJ2-1; 12 bases are shared with TRBD2. This CDR3 is built from 15 residues. Germline V lookup: CDR1 WSHSY, CDR2 SAAADI. Losses at the gene ends were 3 bases for V and 8 bases for J; bases not matched to a gene: 5. CDR3 DNA sequence: TGCGCCAGCAGTGATCCTAGCGGGGGGGCAGATGAGCAGTTCTTC. Translated, it gives CASSDPSGGADEQFF.

This chain joins TRBV7-9 and TRBJ2-7; 8 bases match TRBD1. CDR1 and CDR2 from the germline V gene are SEHNR and FQNEAQ (reference sequence). This CDR3 comprises 14 residues. With 6 bases clipped from V and 3 bases from J, the junction kept 7 bases outside the gene matches. CDR3 region: CASSYTGTGYEQYF. The CDR3 DNA sequence: TGTGCCAGCAGTTATACCGGGACAGGCTACGAGCAGTACTTC.

This clone was seen a handful of times. V and J are TRBV28 and TRBJ2-7; D ambiguous. Trimming removed 4 bases at V and 0 bases at J, with 10 bases between. The CDR3 length is 14 residues. The germline CDR1 and CDR2 sequences are MDHEN and SYDVKM. CDR3 loop: CASSSESGSYEQYF. DNA of the CDR3: TGTGCCAGCAGTTCCGAGAGTGGCTCCTACGAGCAGTACTTC.

The rearrangement uses TRBV5-1 and TRBJ2-3, with 9 nucleotides matching TRBD2. Germline V CDR1 and CDR2: SGHRS, YFSETQ. With V trimmed by 5 bases and J by 6 bases, 7 bases remained unmatched. The CDR3 runs to 14 residues. In nucleotides, the CDR3 is TGCGCCAGCAGAGAGGTAGCGGGGGCGGATACGCAGTATTTT. This codes for CASREVAGADTQYF.

J is TRBJ1-5 and V is TRBV5-1; TRBD1 matches at 9 bases. This CDR3 comprises 15 residues. CDR1 is SGHRS and CDR2 is YFSETQ in the germline V gene. The V and J ends lost 4 bases and 1 base, in that order; junction bases with no gene match: 3. The chain's CDR3 is CASSEQGASNQPQHF. The CDR3 region has the DNA TGCGCCAGCAGCGAACAGGGGGCAAGCAATCAGCCCCAGCATTTT.